This entry features one T cell receptor (beta chain) sequence. The antigen is unknown. A read error is likely, as this CDR3 ends without the conserved phenylalanine or tryptophan. The DNA is left out, because the CDR3 cannot be placed on it with certainty; the CDR3 is given as TCRdb lists it. RNA and DNA were co-extracted from roughly 20-30 mg of unsorted bulk tissue. Each participant had primary liver carcinoma, and surgical resection was the treatment. Tumor samples all exceeded 80% viable tumor cells. These data are taken from a study of tumor-infiltrating lymphocytes in primary liver carcinoma. Overall study findings and caveats: Less overlap was seen in tumor-adjacent and tumor-blood pairs than in tumor region pairs.

Making TCR beta cDNA involved 400 to 600 ng total RNA and a constant-region primer. Library construction for TCR beta comprised three nested multiplex PCR rounds performed with slightly modified ARM-PCR. A C-beta reverse primer was combined with TRBV1-TRBV30 forward primers in the first two PCR rounds, and each round had approximately 10 cycles. Via MiXCR, TCRdb re-called the multiplex PCR reads, giving one row per CDR3 protein. The sample yields tens of thousands of distinct CDR3 sequences, approximately 70% seen once. The CDR3 numbers 16 amino acids, ends counted. Input material: liver tumor tissue from sampling region 1. Subset indicated: tumor region T1, superior pole. The clonotype originates from a man aged 40-49 years with primary liver carcinoma and hepatitis B virus infection. This chain uses TRBV12-3 or TRBV12-4 with TRBJ1-4; the D segment call TRBD1 is taken from the table without a DNA check. This CDR3 reads CASSLQGERVNERLLL.